This passage covers 27 T cell receptor beta chains from one sample sequenced in a study of shared clonotypes between healthy human individuals. Libraries were prepared by immunoSEQ multiplex PCR; TCRdb keeps only in-frame clonotypes and omits some of them. The repertoire holds around 1.1 million clones, with 78% as singletons. Material for sequencing was memory CD4+ T cells from PBMCs. Subset indicated: CD45RA-negative fraction. Receptors were obtained from a man aged 18 to 35 in good health. Some clones in this sample may be carry-over from other donors' samples.

V gene TRBV28 combines with J gene TRBJ2-1, with 8 bases matching TRBD1. CDR1 MDHEN and CDR2 SYDVKM come from the germline V gene. J lost 14 bases, V lost 5 bases, and 5 bases had no gene match. The CDR3 covers 11 residues. CDR3: CASSGQGLKFF. DNA of the CDR3: TGTGCCAGCAGTGGACAGGGCCTGAAGTTCTTC. Based on the CDR3 plus reference TRBV28 and TRBJ2-1, the full variable domain is DVKVTQSSRYLVKRTGEKVFLECVQDMDHENMFWYRQDPGLGLRLIYFSYDVKMKEKGDIPEGYSVSREKKERFSLILESASTNQTSMYLCASSGQGLKFFGPGTRLTVL.

CDR3 protein: CASSLDETSSEQYF. The CDR3, as DNA: TGTGCCAGCAGCTTAGACGAGACCTCGTCTGAGCAGTACTTC. The gene calls are TRBV7-2 and TRBJ2-7; no firm D call. V was clipped by 1 base and J by 7 bases, with 14 bases between them. Germline CDR1 and CDR2: SGHTA and FQGNSA. The CDR3 is 14 residues long.

The chain joins TRBV5-4 to TRBJ1-1, with TRBD1 as a possible D gene (6 bases). Germline assignment: CDR1 SGHNT and CDR2 YYREEE (reference sequence). The CDR3 sequence is 15 residues long. Trimming removed 3 bases at V and 1 base at J, with 13 bases between. The CDR3 DNA reads TGTGCCAGCAGCTCGTACAAACAGGGGAACACTGAAGCTTTCTTT. Amino acid sequence: CASSSYKQGNTEAFF.

This chain connects TRBV10-3 to TRBJ2-5; 10 bases fit TRBD1. The CDR3 length is 15 residues. Unmatched junction bases numbered 6, after V lost 7 bases and J lost 1 base. Looked up from germline, CDR1 is ENHRY and CDR2 is SYGVKD. The CDR3 DNA follows: TGTGCCATCAATCGGGACAGGGGCTTCCAAGAGACCCAGTACTTC. It specifies CAINRDRGFQETQYF.

The chain employs TRBV4-1 and TRBJ2-7; TRBD1 or TRBD2 may be the D gene (5 bases each). The V end was cut by 5 bases, the J end by 6 bases, with 20 bases between. Germline values: CDR1 MGHRA, CDR2 YSYEKL. The CDR3 spans 15 residues. The CDR3 spells CASSSGTDGRSEQYF. Written as DNA, the CDR3 is TGCGCCAGCAGCTCCGGGACCGACGGACGGAGCGAGCAGTACTTC.

This chain connects TRBV18 to TRBJ1-1, with a possible D match to TRBD1 (6 bases). This CDR3 region has 15 residues. Germline values: CDR1 KGHSH, CDR2 LQKENI. V lost 4 bases and J lost 4, with 16 bases in between. CDR3 residues: CASSLATGGATEAFF. The DNA for the CDR3 is TGTGCCAGCTCACTAGCGACAGGTGGGGCCACTGAAGCTTTCTTT.

The genes are TRBV9 and TRBJ2-6; D may be TRBD1 (5 bases). Germline CDR1 and CDR2: SGDLS and YYNGEE. CDR3 length: 18 amino acids. Trimming took 4 bases from V and 2 from J, leaving 19 bases between them. The CDR3 sequence is CASSPPRGRVPGANVLTF. CDR3 DNA sequence: TGTGCCAGCAGCCCCCCCCGTGGCAGGGTGCCTGGGGCCAACGTCCTGACTTTC. Using reference TRBV9 and TRBJ2-6 for the parts outside the CDR3, the full variable domain is DSGVTQTPKHLITATGQRVTLRCSPRSGDLSVYWYQQSLDQGLQFLIQYYNGEERAKGNILERFSAQQFPDLHSELNLSSLELGDSALYFCASSPPRGRVPGANVLTFGAGSRLTVL.

This clone appeared once. This chain uses TRBV6-5 with TRBJ1-5; D perhaps matches TRBD1 (5 bases). Looked up from germline, CDR1 is MNHEY and CDR2 is SVGAGI. The CDR3 is made up of 16 amino acids. V was cut by 2 bases and J by 0 bases, with 11 bases left in between. In DNA form, the CDR3 reads TGTGCCAGCAGTTACGGGTTACAGGATAGCAATCAGCCCCAGCATTTT. Protein product: CASSYGLQDSNQPQHF.

The sample holds one count of this clone. The V and J genes are TRBV10-3 and TRBJ2-2; 12 positions agree with TRBD2. The V segment lost 5 bases and the J segment 0 bases; nucleotides outside the gene matches: 4. The CDR3 loop spans 17 amino acids. CDR1 is ENHRY, CDR2 SYGVKD, per germline. Here the CDR3 DNA reads TGTGCCATCAGTACTGGACTAGCGGGGCCGAACACCGGGGAGCTGTTTTTT. It encodes CAISTGLAGPNTGELFF.

This clone was observed a few times. V usage is TRBV28 and J usage is TRBJ1-5; TRBD1 matches 7 bases. This CDR3 has 16 amino acids. V shed 2 bases and J 4 bases; nucleotides not matched to a gene: 8. In germline, CDR1 is MDHEN, CDR2 SYDVKM. The CDR3 DNA reads TGTGCCAGCAGTTTAGGGGACAGTTATCGAAATCAGCCCCAGCATTTT. Residues: CASSLGDSYRNQPQHF.

CDR3 nucleotide sequence: TGTGCCAGCAGCAAATCCTTCTGCCTAGCGGCCTCCTCCTACAATGAGCAGTTCTTC. Protein: CASSKSFCLAASSYNEQFF. V is TRBV21-1 and J is TRBJ2-1; no check of the table's D call, TRBD2, against the DNA was made. TRBV21-1 is annotated as a pseudogene. The CDR3 consists of 19 residues.

V usage is TRBV5-4 and J usage is TRBJ2-3, with TRBD2 matching over 7 bases. The V segment lost 0 bases and the J segment 8 bases; nucleotides outside the gene matches: 3. The CDR3 extends over 13 amino acids. Germline lookup yields CDR1 SGHNT and CDR2 YYREEE (reference sequence). This CDR3 reads CASSLGGTTTQYF. In DNA, the CDR3 is TGTGCCAGCAGCTTGGGGGGGACTACTACGCAGTATTTT.

DNA for the CDR3: TGTGCCACCAGCAGAGAATGGGACTCCGCCGAGACCCAGTACTTC. Translating gives CATSREWDSAETQYF. This chain links TRBV15 with TRBJ2-5; perhaps TRBD2 as D (6 bases). Germline values: CDR1 LNHNV, CDR2 YYDKDF (reference sequence). V shed 0 bases and J shed 5 bases, with 13 bases lying between them. This CDR3 region has 15 residues.

This clone was observed a few times. The chain has TRBV27 and TRBJ1-2; D gene ambiguous. The CDR3 has 14 amino acids. CDR1 is MNHEY, CDR2 SMNVEV, per germline (reference sequence). The germline V and J ends were trimmed by 2 bases and 1 base, with 8 bases remaining between them. The CDR3 region is CASSLRPSNYGYTF. DNA of the CDR3: TGTGCCAGCAGTTTAAGACCCAGTAACTATGGCTACACCTTC.

Here the CDR3 reads CASRPGGAGGYTF. The CDR3 bases are TGTGCCAGCAGGCCAGGGGGCGCAGGCGGCTACACCTTC. The chain carries TRBV6-1 and TRBJ1-2; TRBD1 aligns across 8 bases. The length of the CDR3 is 13 residues. The ends lost 6 bases at V and 8 bases at J; junction bases unmatched: 8. Germline V gives CDR1 MNHNS, CDR2 SASEGT.

For this clone: Distinct nucleotide sequences in the sample also encode this CDR3. V and J are TRBV28 and TRBJ1-5; D remains ambiguous. The germline gives CDR1 MDHEN, CDR2 SYDVKM. V dropped 6 bases and J dropped 0 bases, with 12 bases sitting between them. This CDR3 region has 15 residues. The CDR3 nucleotides are TGTGCCAGCAGCTGGGGAGGGCATAGCAATCAGCCCCAGCATTTT. It translates to CASSWGGHSNQPQHF.

In nucleotides, the CDR3 is TGTGCCTGGAGTGTCGCGGGGTTTGGCAACACCATATATTTT. It is translated as CAWSVAGFGNTIYF. J is TRBJ1-3 and V is TRBV30, with D unresolved. From germline, CDR1 is GTSNPN and CDR2 SVGIG (reference sequence). This CDR3 spans 14 amino acids. V dropped 0 bases and J dropped 7 bases, with 13 bases sitting between them.

The V and J genes are TRBV7-9 and TRBJ2-1; D is perhaps TRBD2 (5 bases). Trimming stripped 5 bases from V and 5 bases from J, with 16 bases between. The CDR3 totals 15 residues. The germline CDR1 and CDR2 sequences are SEHNR and FQNEAQ (reference sequence). Written as DNA, the CDR3 is TGTGCCAGCAGCGGAGGATCCCTGGGCAACAATGAGCAGTTCTTC. Its protein product is CASSGGSLGNNEQFF.

This clone showed up just a few times. The chain uses TRBV5-1 and TRBJ2-5; D is undetermined. Germline V CDR1 and CDR2: SGHRS, YFSETQ. V was clipped by 4 bases and J by 4 bases, with 14 bases between them. This CDR3 region has 14 residues. CDR3 DNA sequence: TGCGCCAGCAGCCAGGACGGATACCGAGAGACCCAGTACTTC. Translated, it gives CASSQDGYRETQYF.

Only a few counts were recorded for this clone. The J gene is TRBJ2-7, the V gene TRBV7-2, with 8 bases matching TRBD1. The germline gives CDR1 SGHTA, CDR2 FQGNSA. This CDR3 region has 15 residues. V was clipped by 0 bases and J by 2 bases; unmatched bases: 3. The CDR3 DNA follows: TGTGCCAGCAGCTTAGCGAGGACAGGGCCCTACGAGCAGTACTTC. Translating gives CASSLARTGPYEQYF.

The chain recombines TRBV10-2 with TRBJ2-7, with a possible D match to TRBD2 (5 bases). The CDR3 sequence is 15 residues long. Germline V gene lookup returns CDR1 WSHSY and CDR2 SAAADI. V lost 6 bases to trimming and J lost 1 base, with 16 bases between them. The CDR3 DNA reads as TGCGCCAGCAGGCAGGAACTAGAGCCTTCCTACGAGCAGTACTTC. Translating it yields CASRQELEPSYEQYF.

The chain links TRBV29-1 to TRBJ1-2, with D tentatively TRBD1 (5 bases). Germline lookup yields CDR1 SQVTM and CDR2 ANQGSEA. Between the trimmed V and J ends, which lost 1 base and 8 bases, there was a span of 14 bases. This CDR3 region has 13 residues. CDR3 in DNA: TGCAGCGTTGAAGGCCTGGCAGGGAAGGGCTACACCTTC. Its protein is CSVEGLAGKGYTF.

V is TRBV6-6 and J is TRBJ2-1, with D possibly matching TRBD2 (6 bases). The germline V gene has CDR1 MNHNY and CDR2 SVGAGI (reference sequence). Trimming stripped 8 bases from V and 12 bases from J, with 17 bases between. This CDR3 has 12 residues. Here the CDR3 DNA reads TGTGCCAGCCGGGGGACCCCTCAAAGGCAGTTCTTC. Its protein is CASRGTPQRQFF.

Only a few counts were recorded for this clone. This sequence joins TRBV10-3 and TRBJ1-2; 10 bases align to TRBD1. The CDR3 sequence is 15 residues long. CDR1 is ENHRY, CDR2 SYGVKD, per germline. The V segment lost 6 bases and the J segment 5 bases; nucleotides outside the gene matches: 9. DNA for the CDR3: TGTGCCATCAGGGAGGACAGGGGGTTCCTGTATGGCTACACCTTC. Amino acids: CAIREDRGFLYGYTF.

For the CDR3, the DNA is TGCGCCAGCAGCTTGGTCCAAGCGGGAGGGCGGTACGAGCAGTACTTC. The encoded protein is CASSLVQAGGRYEQYF. The chain joins TRBV5-1 to TRBJ2-7, with TRBD2 identical over 10 bases. This CDR3 region has 16 residues. Trimming took 0 bases from V and 4 from J; bases not matched to a gene: 7. CDR1 and CDR2 (germline): SGHRS, YFSETQ.

The rearrangement joins TRBV5-1 to TRBJ2-2; weak D call: TRBD2 (5 bases). The CDR3 has 16 amino acids. Trimming took off 0 bases at V and 4 bases at J, with 13 bases between the two ends. Germline V CDR1 and CDR2: SGHRS, YFSETQ. The CDR3 DNA follows: TGCGCCAGCAGCTTGGCCTGGACGGGGAGCACCGGGGAGCTGTTTTTT. It is translated as CASSLAWTGSTGELFF.

This sequence joins TRBV19 and TRBJ1-2, with TRBD1 matching 7 bases. CDR1 LNHDA and CDR2 SQIVND come from the germline V gene (reference sequence). V was clipped by 4 bases and J by 4 bases; unmatched bases: 9. This CDR3 is 15 amino acids long. The CDR3 nucleotides read TGTGCCAGTAGTAACCGGGACAGCAGAGGCTATGGCTACACCTTC. It specifies CASSNRDSRGYGYTF.